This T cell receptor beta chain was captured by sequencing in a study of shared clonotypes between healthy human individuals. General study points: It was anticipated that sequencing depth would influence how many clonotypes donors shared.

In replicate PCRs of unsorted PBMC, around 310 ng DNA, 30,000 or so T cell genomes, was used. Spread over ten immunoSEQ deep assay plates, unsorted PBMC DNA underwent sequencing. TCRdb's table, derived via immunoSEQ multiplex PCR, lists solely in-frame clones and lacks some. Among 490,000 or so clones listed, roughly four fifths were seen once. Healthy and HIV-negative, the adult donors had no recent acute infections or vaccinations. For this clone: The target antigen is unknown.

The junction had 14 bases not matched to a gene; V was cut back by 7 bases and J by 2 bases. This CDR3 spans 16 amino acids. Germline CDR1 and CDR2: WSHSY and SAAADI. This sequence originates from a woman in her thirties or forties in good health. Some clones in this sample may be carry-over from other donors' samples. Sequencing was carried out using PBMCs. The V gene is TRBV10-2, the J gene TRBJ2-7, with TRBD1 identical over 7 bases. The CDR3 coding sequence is TGCGCCAGCACCAGGTGGGACAGCCTCACGACCTACGAGCAGTACTTC. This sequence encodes CASTRWDSLTTYEQYF.